This TCR beta chain appears in the sequencing data of a study of Graves' ophthalmopathy and Graves' hyperthyroidism. Over 9.5 ml of fresh blood yielded the PBMCs by density gradient. In its sample, this clonotype was seen many times. Scientists amplified the TCR beta CDR3 regions from RNA transcripts. First-round RT-PCR used HTBI primers; second-round multiplex PCR followed. MiXCR, run by TCRdb on the multiplex PCR reads, gives a single entry per CDR3 protein. The table records approximately 210,000 distinct CDR3 sequences, under 25% of them present only once. In germline, CDR1 is GTSNPN, CDR2 SVGIG (reference sequence). This CDR3 comprises 11 residues.

This clonotype was sampled from a woman in her fifties or sixties with Graves' ophthalmopathy. The chain couples TRBV30 to TRBJ1-2, with D possibly TRBD1 on 5 matching bases. The sequenced sample was peripheral blood. DNA for the CDR3: TGTGCAGCGCCCGGGGGGTATGGCTACACCTTC. Its translation: CAAPGGYGYTF.